Listed below are T cell receptor beta chains from one sample, sequenced in a study of T cell responses to AZD1222 COVID-19 vaccine. Clones were read by immunoSEQ multiplex PCR, and TCRdb kept only the in-frame ones, dropping some. This table has 80,000 to 90,000 clones, about 93% appearing once. The sample consisted of peripheral blood, taken on day 0 of MenACWY control vaccination. These TCRs come from an adult in good health. CDR3s include the opening cysteine and the closing phenylalanine or tryptophan. D genes are given only for firm matches. For some rows the clone size is stated as once, few or many, or as a class when expanded; others skip it.

D	V	size	J	CDR3	DNA
.	TRBV6-5	.	TRBJ2-3	CASSSPRGQGTDTQYF	TGTGCCAGCAGTTCCCCTCGGGGGCAGGGCACAGATACGCAGTATTTT
.	TRBV18	.	TRBJ1-4	CASSPPGSNEKLFF	TGTGCCAGCTCACCACCGGGAAGTAATGAAAAACTGTTTTTT
.	TRBV19	.	TRBJ1-4	CASSALTETGEKLFF	TGTGCCAGTAGTGCCTTGACGGAAACGGGTGAAAAACTGTTTTTT
.	TRBV7-8	.	TRBJ2-3	CASSPGHMADTQYF	TGTGCCAGCAGCCCGGGACATATGGCAGATACGCAGTATTTT
.	TRBV2	.	TRBJ2-7	CASSSSYEQYF	TGTGCCAGCAGTTCCTCTTACGAGCAGTACTTC
.	TRBV28	.	TRBJ1-5	CATRGPLSNQPQHF	TGTGCCACGCGGGGTCCCCTTAGCAATCAGCCCCAGCATTTT
TRBD1	TRBV11-1	.	TRBJ1-4	CASSLGTGQGHEKLFF	TGTGCCAGCAGCTTGGGGACCGGACAGGGACATGAAAAACTGTTTTTT
TRBD1	TRBV25-1	.	TRBJ2-7	CASSAQTGFMMDEQYF	TGTGCCAGCAGTGCCCAGACAGGGTTCATGATGGACGAGCAGTACTTC
.	TRBV7-2	.	TRBJ2-7	CASSTYLDFEQYF	TGTGCCAGCAGCACCTACCTAGATTTCGAGCAGTACTTC
.	TRBV27	once	TRBJ2-5	CASSLNAGAQETQYF	TGTGCCAGCAGTTTAAATGCAGGTGCCCAAGAGACCCAGTACTTC
TRBD2	TRBV3-1/TRBV3-2	.	TRBJ2-5	CASSPGLAGWGGETQYF	TGTGCCAGCAGCCCAGGACTAGCGGGGTGGGGAGGAGAGACCCAGTACTTC
.	TRBV10-2	.	TRBJ2-7	CASKMPSPYEQYF	TGCGCCAGCAAAATGCCTTCCCCCTACGAGCAGTACTTC
TRBD1	TRBV27	.	TRBJ1-2	CASRTTGGYGYTF	TGTGCCAGCAGGACCACAGGGGGCTATGGCTACACCTTC
.	TRBV28	.	TRBJ2-2	CASRTPPGHNTGELFF	TGTGCCAGCAGAACCCCCCCGGGACACAACACCGGGGAGCTGTTTTTT
.	TRBV20-1	.	TRBJ1-2	CSASGAGQMNYGYTF	TGCAGTGCTAGTGGGGCCGGACAGATGAACTATGGCTACACCTTC
.	TRBV25-1	once	TRBJ1-4	CASSATDGAGEKLFF	TGTGCCAGCAGTGCAACGGACGGAGCGGGTGAAAAACTGTTTTTT
.	TRBV5-1	.	TRBJ1-2	CASSFHGDGYTF	TGCGCCAGCAGCTTCCACGGAGATGGCTACACCTTC
TRBD1	TRBV6-2/TRBV6-3	.	TRBJ1-5	CASSYSGTVHQPQHF	TGTGCCAGCAGTTACTCTGGGACAGTGCATCAGCCCCAGCATTTT
.	TRBV6-5	.	TRBJ1-6	CASSYSADHYNSPLHF	TGTGCCAGCAGTTACTCGGCGGACCATTATAATTCACCCCTCCACTTT
.	TRBV6-5	.	TRBJ1-2	CASSYSPGDYGYTF	TGTGCCAGCAGTTACTCCCCAGGGGACTATGGCTACACCTTC
TRBD1	TRBV29-1	.	TRBJ2-3	CSARQGDDTQYF	TGCAGCGCTCGACAGGGGGACGATACGCAGTATTTT
TRBD1	TRBV2	.	TRBJ1-1	CASRAGTGDGTEAFF	TGTGCCAGCAGAGCGGGGACAGGGGACGGCACTGAAGCTTTCTTT
TRBD1	TRBV28	few	TRBJ2-7	CASSLGQDQSYEQYF	TGTGCCAGCAGTTTAGGACAGGATCAATCCTACGAGCAGTACTTC
TRBD1	TRBV10-3	once	TRBJ2-1	CATRTGTGYNEQFF	TGTGCCACCAGGACCGGGACAGGTTACAATGAGCAGTTCTTC
.	TRBV6-6	.	TRBJ1-1	CASSSQWGEAFF	TGTGCCAGCAGCTCCCAATGGGGTGAAGCTTTCTTT
TRBD2	TRBV6-6	.	TRBJ2-3	CASRGLASGTDTQYF	TGTGCCAGCAGGGGACTAGCGTCTGGCACAGATACGCAGTATTTT
TRBD1	TRBV6-1	.	TRBJ1-1	CASSEATGANTEAFF	TGTGCCAGCAGTGAAGCTACAGGGGCGAACACTGAAGCTTTCTTT
.	TRBV2	.	TRBJ2-3	CASSGEGGVTDTQYF	TGTGCCAGCAGCGGGGAAGGTGGGGTGACAGATACGCAGTATTTT
.	TRBV6-5	few	TRBJ2-2	CASTSEGTGELFF	TGTGCCAGCACAAGTGAGGGCACCGGGGAGCTGTTTTTT
.	TRBV6-5	.	TRBJ1-4	CATKPGGTNEKLFF	TGTGCCACTAAACCCGGGGGTACTAATGAAAAACTGTTTTTT
.	TRBV19	.	TRBJ1-5	CASSITRKGAVQPQHF	TGTGCCAGTAGTATAACGAGAAAAGGGGCTGTTCAGCCCCAGCATTTT
TRBD1	TRBV28	.	TRBJ1-2	CASSSGTGDGYTF	TGTGCCAGCAGTTCCGGGACAGGGGATGGCTACACCTTC
.	TRBV28	.	TRBJ1-2	CASSFLGSSYTF	TGTGCCAGCAGTTTTTTGGGCAGTAGCTACACCTTC
.	TRBV15	few	TRBJ2-3	CATSRSGLGNTDTQYF	TGTGCCACCAGCCGATCCGGCCTAGGGAACACAGATACGCAGTATTTT
.	TRBV2	.	TRBJ2-5	CASSDPRYQETQYF	TGTGCCAGCAGTGACCCTAGGTACCAAGAGACCCAGTACTTC
.	TRBV29-1	.	TRBJ2-6	CSAEISGANVLTF	TGCAGCGCCGAAATCTCTGGGGCCAACGTCCTGACTTTC
.	TRBV3-1/TRBV3-2	once	TRBJ1-2	CASSQGGRDGYTF	TGTGCCAGCAGCCAAGGGGGACGGGATGGCTACACCTTC
.	TRBV5-5	.	TRBJ2-7	CASSTGPSYEQYF	TGTGCCAGCAGCACGGGGCCCTCCTACGAGCAGTACTTC
.	TRBV23-1	.	TRBJ2-1	CASSHLAATHNEQFF	TGCGCCAGCAGTCATTTGGCGGCGACCCACAATGAGCAGTTCTTC
.	TRBV10-3	.	TRBJ2-3	CAISERGGADTQYF	TGTGCCATCAGTGAGCGAGGTGGAGCAGATACGCAGTATTTT
.	TRBV6-4	.	TRBJ2-2	CASSLMAPGTANTGELFF	TGTGCCAGCAGTTTGATGGCCCCAGGGACTGCGAACACCGGGGAGCTGTTTTTT
.	TRBV10-3	.	TRBJ1-4	CAISPEKGPTNEKLFF	TGTGCCATCAGTCCGGAAAAGGGCCCAACTAATGAAAAACTGTTTTTT
TRBD1	TRBV19	.	TRBJ1-4	CASYRQGEEKLFF	TGTGCCAGTTATAGACAGGGAGAGGAAAAACTGTTTTTT